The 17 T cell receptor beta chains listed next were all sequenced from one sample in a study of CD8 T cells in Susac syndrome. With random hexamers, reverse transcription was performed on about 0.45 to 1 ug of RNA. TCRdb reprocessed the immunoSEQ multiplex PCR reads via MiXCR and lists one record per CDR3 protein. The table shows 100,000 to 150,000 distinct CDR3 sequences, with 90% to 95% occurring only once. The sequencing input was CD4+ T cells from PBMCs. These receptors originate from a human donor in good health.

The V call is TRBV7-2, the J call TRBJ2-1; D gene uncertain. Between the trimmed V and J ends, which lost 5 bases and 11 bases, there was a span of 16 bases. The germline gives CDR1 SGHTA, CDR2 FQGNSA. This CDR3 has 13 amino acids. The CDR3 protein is CASSGRGQTKQFF. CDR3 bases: TGTGCCAGCAGCGGTAGAGGTCAAACGAAGCAGTTCTTC.

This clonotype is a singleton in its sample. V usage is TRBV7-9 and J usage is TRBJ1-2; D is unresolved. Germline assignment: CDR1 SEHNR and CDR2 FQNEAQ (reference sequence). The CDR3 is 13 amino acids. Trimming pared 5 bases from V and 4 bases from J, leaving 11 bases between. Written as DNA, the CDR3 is TGTGCCAGCAGCCCAGTGGGAGCCTATGGCTACACCTTC. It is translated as CASSPVGAYGYTF.

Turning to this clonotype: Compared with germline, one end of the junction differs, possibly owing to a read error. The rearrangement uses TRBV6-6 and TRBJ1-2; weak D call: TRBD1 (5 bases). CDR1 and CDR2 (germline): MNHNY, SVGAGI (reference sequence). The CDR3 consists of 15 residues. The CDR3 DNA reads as TGTGCCAGCACTTACCAAATCTCAGGGCACTATGGCTACACCTTC. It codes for CASTYQISGHYGYTF.

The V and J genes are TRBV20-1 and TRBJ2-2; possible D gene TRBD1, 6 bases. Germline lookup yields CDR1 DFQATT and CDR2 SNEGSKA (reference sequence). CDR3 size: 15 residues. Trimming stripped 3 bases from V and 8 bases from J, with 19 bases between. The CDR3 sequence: CSARVQGLLPGELFF. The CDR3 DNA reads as TGCAGTGCTAGGGTTCAGGGGCTCCTGCCGGGGGAGCTGTTTTTT.

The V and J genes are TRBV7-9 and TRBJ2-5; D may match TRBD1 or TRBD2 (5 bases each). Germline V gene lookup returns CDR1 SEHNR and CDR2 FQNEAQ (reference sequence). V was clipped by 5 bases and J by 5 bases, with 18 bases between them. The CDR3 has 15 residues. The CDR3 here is CASSPIGDPEETQYF. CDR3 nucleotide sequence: TGTGCCAGCAGCCCAATAGGGGACCCGGAGGAGACCCAGTACTTC.

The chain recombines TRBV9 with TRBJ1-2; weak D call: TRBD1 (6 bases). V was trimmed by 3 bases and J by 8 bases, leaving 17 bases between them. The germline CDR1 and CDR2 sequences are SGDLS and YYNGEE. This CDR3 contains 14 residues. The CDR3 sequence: CASSGVGGARGYTF. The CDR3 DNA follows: TGTGCCAGCAGCGGGGTTGGGGGGGCGAGAGGCTACACCTTC. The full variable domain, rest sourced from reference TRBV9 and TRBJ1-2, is DSGVTQTPKHLITATGQRVTLRCSPRSGDLSVYWYQQSLDQGLQFLIQYYNGEERAKGNILERFSAQQFPDLHSELNLSSLELGDSALYFCASSGVGGARGYTFGSGTRLTVV.

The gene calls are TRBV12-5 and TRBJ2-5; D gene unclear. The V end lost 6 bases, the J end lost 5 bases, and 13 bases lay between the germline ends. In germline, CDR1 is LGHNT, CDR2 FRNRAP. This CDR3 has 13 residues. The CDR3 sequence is CASGPTLRETQYF. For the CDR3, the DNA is TGTGCTAGTGGCCCGACCCTAAGGGAGACCCAGTACTTC.

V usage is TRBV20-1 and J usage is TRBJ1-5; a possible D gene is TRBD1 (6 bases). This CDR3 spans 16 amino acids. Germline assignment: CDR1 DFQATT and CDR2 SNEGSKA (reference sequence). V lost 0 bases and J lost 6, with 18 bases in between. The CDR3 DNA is TGCAGTGCTAGAGATGGGGGCCCCCGAGAGGGTCAGCCCCAGCATTTT. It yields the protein CSARDGGPREGQPQHF.

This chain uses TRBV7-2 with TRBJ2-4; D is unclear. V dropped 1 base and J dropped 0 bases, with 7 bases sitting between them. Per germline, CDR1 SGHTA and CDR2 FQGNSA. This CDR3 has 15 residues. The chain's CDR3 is CASSLDLLAKNIQYF. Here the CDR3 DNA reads TGTGCCAGCAGCTTAGACCTCCTAGCCAAAAACATTCAGTACTTC. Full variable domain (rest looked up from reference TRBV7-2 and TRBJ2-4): GAGVSQSPSNKVTEKGKDVELRCDPISGHTALYWYRQSLGQGLEFLIYFQGNSAPDKSGLPSDRFSAERTGGSVSTLTIQRTQQEDSAVYLCASSLDLLAKNIQYFGAGTRLSVL.

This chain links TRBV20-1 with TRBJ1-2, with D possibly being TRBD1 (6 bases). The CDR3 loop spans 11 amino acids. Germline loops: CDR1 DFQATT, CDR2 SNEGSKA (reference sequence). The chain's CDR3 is CSVLGGHGYTF. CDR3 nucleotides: TGCAGCGTTCTGGGGGGCCATGGCTACACCTTC.

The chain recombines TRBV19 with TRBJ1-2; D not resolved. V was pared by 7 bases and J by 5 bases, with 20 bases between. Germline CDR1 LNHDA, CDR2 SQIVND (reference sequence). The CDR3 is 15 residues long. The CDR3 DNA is TGTGCCAGTACCAAGGGCAGAGCATCGATATATGGCTACACCTTC. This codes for CASTKGRASIYGYTF. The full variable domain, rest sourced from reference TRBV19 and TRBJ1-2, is DGGITQSPKYLFRKEGQNVTLSCEQNLNHDAMYWYRQDPGQGLRLIYYSQIVNDFQKGDIAEGYSVSREKKESFPLTVTSAQKNPTAFYLCASTKGRASIYGYTFGSGTRLTVV.

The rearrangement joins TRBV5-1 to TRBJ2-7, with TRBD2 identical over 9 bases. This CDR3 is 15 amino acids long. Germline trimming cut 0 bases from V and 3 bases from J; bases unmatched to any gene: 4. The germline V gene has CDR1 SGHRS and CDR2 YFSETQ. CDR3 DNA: TGCGCCAGCAGCTTGGTGGTAGCGGGAGACTACGAGCAGTACTTC. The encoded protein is CASSLVVAGDYEQYF.

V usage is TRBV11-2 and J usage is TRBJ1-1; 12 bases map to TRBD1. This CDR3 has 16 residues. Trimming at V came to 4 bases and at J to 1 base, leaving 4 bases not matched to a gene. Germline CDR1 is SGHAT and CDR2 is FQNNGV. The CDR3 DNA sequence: TGTGCCAGCAGCTGGGACAGGGGGCCCCCGAACACTGAAGCTTTCTTT. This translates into CASSWDRGPPNTEAFF.

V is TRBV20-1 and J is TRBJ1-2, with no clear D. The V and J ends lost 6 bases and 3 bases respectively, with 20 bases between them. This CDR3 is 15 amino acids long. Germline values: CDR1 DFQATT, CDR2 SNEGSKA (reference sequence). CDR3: CSAPGRVRRDYGYTF. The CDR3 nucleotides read TGCAGTGCACCAGGCCGAGTGAGGAGGGACTATGGCTACACCTTC.

The CDR3 spells CASKPGQGNLEQYF. CDR3 in DNA: TGTGCCAGCAAGCCGGGACAGGGGAACCTCGAGCAGTACTTC. V usage is TRBV6-6 and J usage is TRBJ2-7, with 10 bases matching TRBD1. CDR3 length: 14 residues. Germline CDR1 MNHNY, CDR2 SVGAGI (reference sequence). Trimming removed 7 bases from V and 6 bases from J; junction bases left unmatched: 9.

The DNA of the CDR3 is TGCAGTGCTAGAGGGCCAGCGCGTGTCTACGAGCAGTACTTC. Its protein product is CSARGPARVYEQYF. The rearrangement uses TRBV20-1 and TRBJ2-7; no reliable D call. CDR1 is DFQATT and CDR2 is SNEGSKA in the germline V gene (reference sequence). This CDR3 has 14 amino acids. Deletions cut 1 base from V and 3 bases from J, with 13 bases between.

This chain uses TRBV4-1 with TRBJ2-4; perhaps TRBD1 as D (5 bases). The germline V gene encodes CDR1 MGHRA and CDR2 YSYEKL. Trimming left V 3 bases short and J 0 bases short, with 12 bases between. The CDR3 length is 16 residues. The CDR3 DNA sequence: TGCGCCAGCAGCCAGCACAGGATTCTAGCCAAAAACATTCAGTACTTC. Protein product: CASSQHRILAKNIQYF.